This T cell receptor (beta chain) comes out of a study of blood T cell repertoires in COVID-19. Study summary: Sites across the United States, Italy and Spain contributed samples from acute and convalescent COVID-19.

Participants were aged 18 to 89 years from some 24 US areas. Researchers sorted participants into cohorts using their self-reported clinical history. Original data processing: Amplified reference gene primers provided the basis for estimating nucleated cell counts. Only in-frame clones appear in the TCRdb table, and some are missing; sequencing was by immunoSEQ multiplex PCR. From that table come the V and J calls and clone size; the DNA was used to work out D and trimming. The repertoire holds some 330,000 clones, with 80% to 90% as singletons. Per the germline V gene, CDR1 is SGHRS and CDR2 is YFSETQ. V dropped 4 bases and J dropped 2; count of bases not matched to a gene: 9. CDR3 length: 16 amino acids.

This receptor was obtained from a man in his forties or fifties in a cohort exposed to, infected with or recovered from COVID-19 (not recorded which). Sequencing was performed on PBMCs or T cells enriched from blood (not recorded which). This chain links TRBV5-1 with TRBJ2-3; 8 nucleotides agree with TRBD2. In nucleotides, the CDR3 is TGCGCCAGCAGCCCCCTTAACGGGAGGGCCACAGATACGCAGTATTTT. This encodes CASSPLNGRATDTQYF.